A single sample is the source of the 4 T cell receptor beta chains below, sequenced in a study of T cell responses to AZD1222 COVID-19 vaccine. The assay was immunoSEQ multiplex PCR, and TCRdb's table has in-frame clones only and misses some. In the table there are more than 70,000 clones, nearly 90% of which are singletons. Sequenced material: peripheral blood, taken on day 0 of MenACWY control vaccination. Receptor source: an adult in good health.

The chain has TRBV29-1 and TRBJ1-1; D gene uncertain. The CDR3 covers 12 residues. V shed 7 bases and J shed 6 bases, with 15 bases lying between them. The germline V gene has CDR1 SQVTM and CDR2 ANQGSEA. CDR3 in amino acids: CSALRGTPEAFF. The CDR3 coding sequence is TGCAGCGCCCTACGAGGTACCCCTGAAGCTTTCTTT.

This clone was detected only a few times. The gene calls are TRBV15 and TRBJ1-1; D is uncertain. CDR1 is LNHNV, CDR2 YYDKDF, per germline (reference sequence). CDR3 length equals 13 residues. V was cut by 5 bases and J by 4 bases, with 11 bases left in between. CDR3 sequence: CATSASRVTEAFF. The CDR3, as DNA: TGTGCCACCAGCGCATCACGGGTCACTGAAGCTTTCTTT.

V gene TRBV2 combines with J gene TRBJ1-5; the match to TRBD1 covers 10 bases. Germline CDR1 is SNHLY and CDR2 is FYNNEI. The CDR3 is made up of 14 amino acids. V gave up 5 bases and J gave up 6 bases; unmatched junction bases: 4. CDR3 region: CASSYRQGAQPQHF. The CDR3 nucleotides read TGTGCCAGCAGTTACCGACAGGGGGCTCAGCCCCAGCATTTT.

The genes are TRBV24-1 and TRBJ2-1; TRBD1 matches at 8 bases. The CDR3 sequence is 15 residues long. Germline CDR1 reads KGHDR; CDR2 reads SFDVKD. With V trimmed by 3 bases and J by 2 bases, 2 bases remained unmatched. The CDR3, as DNA: TGTGCCACCAGTGATGGACAGGGACCCTACAATGAGCAGTTCTTC. Protein product: CATSDGQGPYNEQFF.